This T cell receptor (beta chain) emerged from a study of T-cell memory formation after mild COVID-19. J lost 5 bases, V lost 5 bases, and 10 bases had no gene match. CDR3 length equals 15 residues. The germline gives CDR1 SGHTA, CDR2 FQGTGA. TCRdb re-called the 5' RACE reads through MiXCR, storing one row per CDR3 protein. The sample holds about 470,000 distinct CDR3 sequences, around a sixth seen once. The sample comprised PBMCs or a T cell subset sorted from them (not recorded which). The rearrangement joins TRBV7-3 to TRBJ1-2, with 8 bases identical to TRBD1. The TCR sequence derives from an adult woman who had mild COVID-19 (a few samples of this study predate the infection). Cell type and time point are not known. For the CDR3, the DNA is TGTGCCAGCAGCCCTCTGACAGGGGAGAGGTATGGCTACACCTTC. This gives the protein CASSPLTGERYGYTF. Full variable domain (missing parts from reference TRBV7-3 and TRBJ1-2): GAGVSQTPSNKVTEKGKYVELRCDPISGHTALYWYRQSLGQGPEFLIYFQGTGAADDSGLPNDRFFAVRPEGSVSTLKIQRTERGDSAVYLCASSPLTGERYGYTFGSGTRLTVV.